This T cell receptor (beta chain) came from a study of T cell responses to AZD1222 COVID-19 vaccine. Study information: Some second doses came at about 4 weeks and others at about 12 weeks; these were pooled.

Between the trimmed V and J ends, which lost 1 base and 6 bases, there was a span of 9 bases. The CDR3 spans 13 residues. CDR1 is LGHNT, CDR2 FRNRAP, per germline. In this sample, this clone turned up once. The antigen remains undetermined. The study's findings and limits: Repertoire sampling occurred only after the peak T cell response.

Some clones are missing from TCRdb's copy, which holds only in-frame ones; the method was immunoSEQ multiplex PCR. The sample yields 95,000 to 150,000 clones, about 90% seen once. The clonotype originates from an adult in good health. The chain is built from TRBV12-5 and TRBJ1-1; D is unresolved. This specimen was peripheral blood, taken on day 0 of AZD1222 vaccination. This CDR3 is CASGLGGFAEAFF. CDR3 sequence (DNA): TGTGCTAGTGGTTTGGGCGGGTTCGCTGAAGCTTTCTTT.